The sequence of this TCR beta chain was determined in a study of T-cell reconstitution after alpha-beta-depleted transplantation in children. Preparation of the TCRbeta library used unique molecular identifiers. TCRdb recomputed calls from the PCR reads with MiXCR, one row per CDR3 protein. The sample lists roughly 200,000 distinct CDR3 sequences; 6% to 7% were seen once. The CDR3 loop spans 11 amino acids. In germline, CDR1 is DFQATT, CDR2 SNEGSKA (reference sequence). V was pared by 2 bases and J by 7 bases, with 6 bases between. This clonotype was counted at least ten times. The sequence derives from a human donor who donated a stem cell graft to a child with Wiskott-Aldrich syndrome. This sample comprised PBMCs from the stem cell graft donor, obtained from the stem cell graft. The chain uses TRBV20-1 and TRBJ1-5; D is uncertain. The chain's CDR3 is CSARREQPQHF. The CDR3 coding sequence is TGCAGTGCTAGAAGGGAGCAGCCCCAGCATTTT.